Each of the 9 T cell receptor beta chains below was sequenced from the same sample in a study of siplizumab effects on memory and regulatory T cells. Profiled with immunoSEQ multiplex PCR; TCRdb holds only in-frame clones, not every one. The table includes more than 85,000 clones, about 91% detected once. The specimen was CD4+ T cells sorted from blood. The source of these receptors is a human donor in good health. Some clones in this sample may be carry-over from other donors' samples.

The gene calls are TRBV6-1 and TRBJ2-7; TRBD1 agrees at 8 bases. V trimming: 8 bases; J trimming: 2 bases; junction bases outside the gene matches: 8. Germline CDR1 is MNHNS and CDR2 is SASEGT. This CDR3 has 14 residues. This CDR3 reads CASRTGGSAYEQYF. The CDR3 bases are TGTGCCAGCCGTACAGGGGGTTCAGCCTACGAGCAGTACTTC.

CDR3 sequence: CASSLGMGDSNYGYTF. CDR3 nucleotides: TGTGCCAGCAGCTTAGGAATGGGCGATTCTAACTATGGCTACACCTTC. The chain links TRBV7-9 to TRBJ1-2; unclear D gene. There are 16 residues in the CDR3. Trimming cost V 1 base and J 0 bases, with 12 bases left between them. The germline V gene encodes CDR1 SEHNR and CDR2 FQNEAQ (reference sequence). Based on the CDR3 plus reference TRBV7-9 and TRBJ1-2, the full variable domain is DTGVSQNPRHKITKRGQNVTFRCDPISEHNRLYWYRQTLGQGPEFLTYFQNEAQLEKSRLLSDRFSAERPKGSFSTLEIQRTEQGDSAMYLCASSLGMGDSNYGYTFGSGTRLTVV.

This clone appeared a single time. The chain links TRBV28 to TRBJ1-5; D ambiguous. Germline lookup yields CDR1 MDHEN and CDR2 SYDVKM. V was pared by 8 bases and J by 1 base, with 12 bases between. The CDR3 totals 14 residues. In DNA, the CDR3 is TGTGCCAGCGTCTTGTCGATAAGCAATCAGCCCCAGCATTTT. The encoded protein is CASVLSISNQPQHF.

This chain connects TRBV6-1 to TRBJ2-5, with D unresolved. In germline, CDR1 is MNHNS, CDR2 SASEGT. V was trimmed by 0 bases and J by 9 bases, leaving 8 bases between them. This CDR3 comprises 12 residues. This CDR3 is CASSEADAAQYF. The CDR3 DNA is TGTGCCAGCAGTGAAGCTGACGCTGCCCAGTACTTC.

This clone was recorded only once. This chain connects TRBV18 to TRBJ2-3, with TRBD1 as a possible D gene (6 bases). The CDR3 is made up of 14 amino acids. Trimming left V 6 bases short and J 1 base short, with 11 bases between. Germline V gene sequence: CDR1 KGHSH, CDR2 LQKENI. The DNA for the CDR3 is TGTGCCAGCTCGGTGACAGGCGGCACAGATACGCAGTATTTT. It encodes CASSVTGGTDTQYF.

This clone was seen once. This CDR3 is CASSVTSGTYEQYF. The CDR3 DNA sequence: TGTGCCAGCAGCGTAACTAGCGGTACCTACGAGCAGTACTTC. The chain has TRBV13 and TRBJ2-5, with 8 positions matching TRBD2. The J call may be wrong; the DNA end is better matched by TRBJ2-7. The germline V gene has CDR1 PRHDT and CDR2 FYEKMQ (reference sequence). The CDR3 consists of 14 residues.

This sequence joins TRBV11-2 and TRBJ1-1; D is unresolved. CDR1 is SGHAT and CDR2 is FQNNGV in the germline V gene. CDR3 length: 12 residues. V was clipped by 3 bases and J by 7 bases, with 9 bases between them. The CDR3 DNA sequence: TGTGCCAGCAGCTTTCCTGGTCTTGAAGCTTTCTTT. This gives the protein CASSFPGLEAFF.

The V call is TRBV4-1, the J call TRBJ2-1, with D tentatively TRBD2 (5 bases). CDR1 MGHRA and CDR2 YSYEKL come from the germline V gene. The V end lost 0 bases, the J end lost 5 bases, and 14 bases lay between the germline ends. The CDR3 totals 16 residues. The CDR3 nucleotides are TGCGCCAGCAGCCAAGAAGCTAGCTTGGGCAACAATGAGCAGTTCTTC. Translation: CASSQEASLGNNEQFF.

This chain links TRBV5-1 with TRBJ1-1; TRBD1 agrees at 8 bases. V lost 4 bases to trimming and J lost 6 bases; unmatched junction nucleotides: 8. The CDR3 has 14 amino acids. Germline CDR1 and CDR2: SGHRS and YFSETQ. CDR3 in DNA: TGCGCCAGCAGCCAGGGGGCGAGGTACGCTGAAGCTTTCTTT. Its translation: CASSQGARYAEAFF. The full variable domain, completed using reference TRBV5-1 and TRBJ1-1, is KAGVTQTPRYLIKTRGQQVTLSCSPISGHRSVSWYQQTPGQGLQFLFEYFSETQRNKGNFPGRFSGRQFSNSRSEMNVSTLELGDSALYLCASSQGARYAEAFFGQGTRLTVV.